The 27 T cell receptor beta chains listed next were all sequenced from one sample in a study of CD8 T cells in ankylosing spondylitis (dated by TCRdb to the late 2010s). The library relied on 5' RACE. TCRdb shows the sequencer as Illumina HiSeq 2500. TCRdb trimmed public reads at Q25 via fastp, called clones via MiXCR and kept in-frame beta chains. Each record represents a unique CDR3 protein, reported with the most common genes and DNA among its rows. The sample data list under 300,000 distinct CDR3 sequences, and 18% of these were observed just once. The leading ten clones occupy more than 25% of the sample. Sequenced: blood, either unsorted or a sorted T cell fraction (not recorded which). The receptor set was obtained from a male donor with ankylosing spondylitis or in good health (not recorded which).

V and J are TRBV2 and TRBJ2-7; the D gene is possibly TRBD1 (5 bases). V was shortened by 0 bases and J by 2 bases, with 11 bases between the two germline ends. Germline assignment: CDR1 SNHLY and CDR2 FYNNEI. The CDR3 runs 15 residues. CDR3 loop: CASSEAGRATYEQYF. The CDR3 DNA is TGTGCCAGCAGTGAAGCTGGCAGGGCGACCTACGAGCAGTACTTC.

The chain is built from TRBV5-1 and TRBJ2-1; 10 bases are shared with TRBD2. Per germline, CDR1 SGHRS and CDR2 YFSETQ. Losses at the gene ends were 5 bases for V and 8 bases for J; bases not matched to a gene: 4. The CDR3 sequence is 13 residues long. As DNA, the CDR3 is TGCGCCAGCAGGCTAGCGGGAGCGGATGAGCAGTTCTTC. Protein product: CASRLAGADEQFF.

This clonotype appeared a few times. The chain links TRBV6-6 to TRBJ2-5; tentatively, D is TRBD1 (6 bases). Germline V gene lookup returns CDR1 MNHNY and CDR2 SVGAGI (reference sequence). This CDR3 is 13 amino acids long. Deletions cut 5 bases from V and 5 bases from J, with 12 bases between. This chain's CDR3 is CASSKTGGETQYF. The CDR3 region has the DNA TGTGCCAGCAGTAAGACAGGCGGGGAGACCCAGTACTTC.

This clonotype has ten or more counts. This chain uses TRBV11-2 with TRBJ1-1; TRBD1 agrees at 9 bases. The junction had 1 base not matched to a gene; V was cut back by 3 bases and J by 5 bases. Germline V gene sequence: CDR1 SGHAT, CDR2 FQNNGV. The CDR3 extends over 13 amino acids. The CDR3 nucleotides are TGTGCCAGCAGCTTCGGACAGGGGACTGAAGCTTTCTTT. This gives the protein CASSFGQGTEAFF. The complete variable domain, with remaining parts taken from reference TRBV11-2 and TRBJ1-1, reads EAGVAQSPRYKIIEKRQSVAFWCNPISGHATLYWYQQILGQGPKLLIQFQNNGVVDDSQLPKDRFSAERLKGVDSTLKIQPAKLEDSAVYLCASSFGQGTEAFFGQGTRLTVV.

The chain couples TRBV2 to TRBJ2-5, with D perhaps matching TRBD2 (5 bases). Trimming removed 4 bases at V and 0 bases at J, with 15 bases between. Germline V CDR1 and CDR2: SNHLY, FYNNEI. The CDR3 contains 16 residues. The CDR3 loop reads CASSGMSAEDQETQYF. The CDR3 DNA reads TGTGCCAGCAGTGGAATGTCAGCGGAAGACCAAGAGACCCAGTACTTC.

This clonotype was detected a few times. This sequence joins TRBV5-1 and TRBJ2-7, with 7 bases matching TRBD1. The germline V gene encodes CDR1 SGHRS and CDR2 YFSETQ. The CDR3 has 15 amino acids. V shed 1 base and J 2 bases; nucleotides not matched to a gene: 6. The CDR3 is CASSLWQDRPYEQYF. The CDR3, as DNA: TGCGCCAGCAGCTTGTGGCAGGACAGGCCCTACGAGCAGTACTTC.

This clonotype has ten or more counts. The CDR3 sequence: CASTQAGVNTEAFF. In nucleotides, the CDR3 is TGTGCCAGCACCCAAGCAGGGGTGAACACTGAAGCTTTCTTT. The chain has TRBV12-3 or TRBV12-4 and TRBJ1-1, with D possibly TRBD1 on 6 matching bases. V lost 7 bases and J lost 0, with 12 bases in between. This CDR3 spans 14 amino acids.

This sequence joins TRBV27 and TRBJ1-2; 7 positions match TRBD1. The CDR3 has 15 residues. Unmatched junction bases numbered 11, after V lost 6 bases and J lost 4 bases. The germline V gene has CDR1 MNHEY and CDR2 SMNVEV (reference sequence). The CDR3 DNA reads TGTGCCAGCAGCCGCCGAATGGGACAGATCTATGGCTACACCTTC. Protein: CASSRRMGQIYGYTF.

The rearrangement links TRBV9 to TRBJ2-7, with D possibly being TRBD2 (6 bases). The V end was cut by 0 bases, the J end by 0 bases, with 10 bases between. Germline V gene sequence: CDR1 SGDLS, CDR2 YYNGEE. The CDR3 covers 15 residues. The CDR3 DNA follows: TGTGCCAGCAGCGTAGCGTCTAGCGTCTCCTACGAGCAGTACTTC. Translating gives CASSVASSVSYEQYF.

This chain uses TRBV12-3 or TRBV12-4 with TRBJ2-2, with D tentatively TRBD2 (6 bases). The CDR3 extends over 14 amino acids. Trimming shortened V by 4 bases and J by 5 bases, and 11 bases separated the two germline ends. This CDR3 is CASSSLASTGELFF. The CDR3 nucleotides read TGTGCCAGCAGTTCTCTAGCGTCGACCGGGGAGCTGTTTTTT.

The chain employs TRBV20-1 and TRBJ2-7; TRBD2 agrees at 10 bases. The CDR3 covers 15 residues. The germline V gene has CDR1 DFQATT and CDR2 SNEGSKA (reference sequence). V shed 6 bases, J shed 0 bases, and the junction held 8 bases outside the gene matches. CDR3 residues: CSAYSGRTISYEQYF. The DNA for the CDR3 is TGCAGTGCATATAGCGGGAGGACGATCTCCTACGAGCAGTACTTC.

The chain carries TRBV4-1 and TRBJ2-2; 8 bases line up with TRBD2. V shed 5 bases and J 4 bases; nucleotides not matched to a gene: 15. This CDR3 has 18 amino acids. The germline V gene encodes CDR1 MGHRA and CDR2 YSYEKL. In DNA, the CDR3 is TGCGCCAGCAGCTCCAGGGAGGTAGCGGGACGCTTCACCGGGGAGCTGTTTTTT. Translation gives CASSSREVAGRFTGELFF.

The V call is TRBV11-2, the J call TRBJ2-7; no definite D call. From germline, CDR1 is SGHAT and CDR2 FQNNGV. CDR3 length equals 12 residues. With 5 bases removed from V and 12 bases from J, the gap between germline ends came to 17 bases. The DNA of the CDR3 is TGTGCCAGCAGCATACCGGACGGAGAGGTGTACTTC. This translates into CASSIPDGEVYF.

The chain joins TRBV29-1 to TRBJ1-1; perhaps TRBD1 as D (5 bases). Germline CDR1 SQVTM, CDR2 ANQGSEA. V gave up 3 bases and J gave up 0 bases, with 8 bases separating them. CDR3 length: 13 amino acids. The CDR3, as DNA: TGCAGCGTTGAGGGGGATTTGAACACTGAAGCTTTCTTT. It is translated as CSVEGDLNTEAFF. Full variable domain (missing parts from reference TRBV29-1 and TRBJ1-1): SAVISQKPSRDICQRGTSLTIQCQVDSQVTMMFWYRQQPGQSLTLIATANQGSEATYESGFVIDKFPISRPNLTFSTLTVSNMSPEDSSIYLCSVEGDLNTEAFFGQGTRLTVV.

The chain has TRBV5-1 and TRBJ2-3; D call uncertain. Germline V gives CDR1 SGHRS, CDR2 YFSETQ. The V gene lost 2 bases and the J gene lost 1 base, with 17 bases spanning the gap. This CDR3 spans 17 amino acids. CDR3 coding DNA: TGCGCCAGCAGCTTTCCCAAGAAGGGCCAGGGCACAGATACGCAGTATTTT. This codes for CASSFPKKGQGTDTQYF.

V is TRBV12-3 or TRBV12-4 and J is TRBJ2-7; D gene ambiguous. CDR3 length equals 12 residues. V lost 3 bases, J lost 10 bases, and 13 bases lay in between. Here the CDR3 reads CASSFPRSEQYF. Here the CDR3 DNA reads TGTGCCAGCAGTTTCCCGCGTTCTGAACAGTACTTC.

In this sample, this clonotype turned up a few times. This CDR3 is CSVEYPTGGGETQYF. For the CDR3, the DNA is TGCAGCGTTGAATACCCGACAGGGGGTGGAGAGACCCAGTACTTC. V gene TRBV29-1 combines with J gene TRBJ2-5; 9 bases align to TRBD1. The length of the CDR3 is 15 residues. CDR1 is SQVTM and CDR2 is ANQGSEA in the germline V gene. The junction had 8 bases not matched to a gene; V was cut back by 2 bases and J by 4 bases.

J is TRBJ2-3 and V is TRBV2; D is unresolved. The CDR3 is 16 residues long. The germline CDR1 and CDR2 sequences are SNHLY and FYNNEI. The V end was cut by 7 bases, the J end by 1 base, with 18 bases between. CDR3 sequence (DNA): TGTGCCAGCATATTGGGAACGCAGGCGCGCACAGATACGCAGTATTTT. As protein: CASILGTQARTDTQYF. Supplemented by reference TRBV2 and TRBJ2-3, the full variable domain reads EPEVTQTPSHQVTQMGQEVILRCVPISNHLYFYWYRQILGQKVEFLVSFYNNEISEKSEIFDDQFSVERPDGSNFTLKIRSTKLEDSAMYFCASILGTQARTDTQYFGPGTRLTVL.

This chain connects TRBV20-1 to TRBJ2-1; 11 positions match TRBD2. In germline, CDR1 is DFQATT, CDR2 SNEGSKA (reference sequence). CDR3 length: 17 residues. Trimming took 2 bases from V and 0 from J; bases not matched to a gene: 6. As DNA, the CDR3 is TGCAGTGCTAGATGGGGACTAGCGGTTTTCTCCTACAATGAGCAGTTCTTC. Residues: CSARWGLAVFSYNEQFF.

This clonotype has a handful of counts. The chain joins TRBV28 to TRBJ2-5; D gene unclear. The V gene's germline CDR1 is MDHEN and CDR2 SYDVKM. Deletions cut 1 base from V and 2 bases from J, with 5 bases between. This CDR3 comprises 13 residues. CDR3 amino acids: CASSLSQQETQYF. CDR3 bases: TGTGCCAGCAGTTTATCCCAACAAGAGACCCAGTACTTC.

This chain links TRBV12-3 or TRBV12-4 with TRBJ2-5; the match to TRBD2 covers 9 bases. The length of the CDR3 is 17 residues. V shed 3 bases and J 5 bases; nucleotides not matched to a gene: 13. The CDR3 sequence: CASSFGTFVAGGETQYF. CDR3 DNA: TGTGCCAGCAGTTTCGGGACGTTCGTCGCGGGGGGGGAGACCCAGTACTTC.

This clonotype was recorded at least ten times. This chain uses TRBV27 with TRBJ2-7, with 8 bases fitting TRBD1. J gave up 3 bases and V 5 bases, and 6 bases lay outside the gene matches. The germline V gene has CDR1 MNHEY and CDR2 SMNVEV (reference sequence). The CDR3 covers 14 residues. The CDR3 region is CASSPPGTGYEQYF. The CDR3 DNA follows: TGTGCCAGCAGTCCGCCCGGGACAGGCTACGAGCAGTACTTC.

There are many counts of this clonotype. The chain links TRBV29-1 to TRBJ2-7; D is unclear. V was pared by 0 bases and J by 3 bases, with 9 bases between. Germline loops: CDR1 SQVTM, CDR2 ANQGSEA. The CDR3 runs to 13 residues. The chain's CDR3 is CSVEEGPGYEQYF. CDR3 DNA: TGCAGCGTTGAAGAGGGTCCCGGCTACGAGCAGTACTTC.

As DNA, the CDR3 is TGTGCCAGCACCCTTAGCCGGAGCTCCTACAATGAGCAGTTCTTC. Amino acid sequence: CASTLSRSSYNEQFF. This sequence joins TRBV27 and TRBJ2-1; D remains ambiguous. The CDR3 sequence is 15 residues long. V dropped 7 bases and J dropped 0 bases, with 13 bases sitting between them. Germline V CDR1 and CDR2: MNHEY, SMNVEV (reference sequence).

This clonotype showed up just a few times. This chain uses TRBV28 with TRBJ2-7, with 12 nucleotides matching TRBD2. The CDR3 covers 17 residues. V shed 5 bases, J shed 2 bases, and the junction held 10 bases outside the gene matches. CDR1 is MDHEN and CDR2 is SYDVKM in the germline V gene. The CDR3 bases are TGTGCCAGCAGTCATCGACTAGCGGGAGTCTATCCCTACGAGCAGTACTTC. It yields the protein CASSHRLAGVYPYEQYF.

This clonotype was observed a few times. The rearrangement joins TRBV29-1 to TRBJ2-7; the D call may be TRBD1 or TRBD2 (5 bases each). Germline V gives CDR1 SQVTM, CDR2 ANQGSEA. Trimming pared 3 bases from V and 5 bases from J, leaving 8 bases between. The CDR3 totals 11 residues. The CDR3 reads CSVEGVHEQYF. CDR3 in DNA: TGCAGCGTTGAGGGGGTCCACGAGCAGTACTTC.

This clonotype showed up many times. The chain employs TRBV2 and TRBJ2-5; no definite D call. Germline-derived CDR1 and CDR2 are SNHLY and FYNNEI. The CDR3 totals 15 residues. The V end was cut by 3 bases, the J end by 5 bases, with 16 bases between. CDR3 in amino acids: CASSDGPPLRETQYF. In nucleotides, the CDR3 is TGTGCCAGCAGTGATGGCCCCCCACTAAGGGAGACCCAGTACTTC.